This TCR beta chain emerged from a study of OX40 agonist ivuxolimab in advanced cancers. Study-level background: Eligibility admitted prior anti-PD-1, anti-PD-L1 or anti-CTLA-4 therapy; around 42% had some.

About this clone: Antigen unknown.

Findings of the study overall: Both blood CD4+ and CD8+ T cells showed clonal growth by week 6 at 0.1 to 3.0 mg/kg.

With baseline, cycle 4 day 1, and cycle 7 day 1 as timepoints, blood was sampled. Data came from immunoSEQ multiplex PCR; TCRdb stores just in-frame clones and leaves some out. The sample carries roughly 63,000 clones, 80% to 90% recorded once. Germline V gene data show CDR1 as SGHNT and CDR2 as YENEEA. The V gene lost 4 bases and the J gene lost 1 base, with 16 bases spanning the gap. The CDR3 extends over 16 amino acids. The V and J genes are TRBV11-3 and TRBJ1-2; perhaps TRBD1 as D (5 bases). The sequence was obtained from an adult with an advanced solid tumor such as melanoma, head and neck, liver or kidney cancer. This material consisted of CD4+ or CD8+ T cells sorted from blood, taken in a trial of the OX40 agonist ivuxolimab. The CDR3 reads CASSSLRRGSNYGYTF. The CDR3 DNA reads TGTGCCAGCAGCTCTCTTCGGAGGGGTAGTAACTATGGCTACACCTTC.